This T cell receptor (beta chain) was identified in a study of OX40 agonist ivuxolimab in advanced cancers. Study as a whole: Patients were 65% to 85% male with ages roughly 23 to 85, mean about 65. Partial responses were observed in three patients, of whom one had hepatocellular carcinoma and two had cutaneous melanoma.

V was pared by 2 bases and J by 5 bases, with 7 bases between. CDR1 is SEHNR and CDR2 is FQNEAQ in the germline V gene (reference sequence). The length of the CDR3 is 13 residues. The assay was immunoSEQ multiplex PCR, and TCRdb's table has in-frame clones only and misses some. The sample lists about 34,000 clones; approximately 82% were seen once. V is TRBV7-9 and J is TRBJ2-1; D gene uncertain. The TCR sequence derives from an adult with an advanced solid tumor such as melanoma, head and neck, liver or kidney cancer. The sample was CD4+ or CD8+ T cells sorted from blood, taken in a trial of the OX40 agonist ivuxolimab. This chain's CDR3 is CASSLQWHNEQFF. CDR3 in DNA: TGTGCCAGCAGCTTACAGTGGCACAATGAGCAGTTCTTC.